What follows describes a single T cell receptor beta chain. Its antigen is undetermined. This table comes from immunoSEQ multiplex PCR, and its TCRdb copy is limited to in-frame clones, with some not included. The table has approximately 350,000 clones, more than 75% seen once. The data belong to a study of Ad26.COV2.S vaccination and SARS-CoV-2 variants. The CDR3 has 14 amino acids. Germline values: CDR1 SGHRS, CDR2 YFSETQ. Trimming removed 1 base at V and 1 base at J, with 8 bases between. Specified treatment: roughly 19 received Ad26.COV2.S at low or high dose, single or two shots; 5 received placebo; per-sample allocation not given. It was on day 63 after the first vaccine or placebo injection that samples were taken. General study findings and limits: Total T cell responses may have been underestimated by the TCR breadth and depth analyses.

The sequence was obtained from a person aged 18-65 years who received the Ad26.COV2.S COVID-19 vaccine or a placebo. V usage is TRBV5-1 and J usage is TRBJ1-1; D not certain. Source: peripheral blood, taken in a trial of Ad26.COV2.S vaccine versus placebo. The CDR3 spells CASSLQTSNTEAFF. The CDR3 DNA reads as TGCGCCAGCAGCTTGCAGACTTCGAACACTGAAGCTTTCTTT.